This T cell receptor (beta chain) appears in the sequencing data of a study of EBV T-cell therapy then PD-1 blockade in nasopharyngeal carcinoma (dated by TCRdb to about 2021). The Qiagen DNeasy Kit was used to extract genomic DNA from the sorted cells. The immunoSEQ platform was used for deep sequencing of the TCR beta chain. As for the original processing: The immunoSEQ Analyzer software was used to analyze the repertoire data. TCRdb retrieved this table from immuneACCESS and kept in-frame rearrangements only. Not all clones are present; in checked studies, unresolved V genes account for under half, and no reason is known for the remainder. The V and J calls and clone size come from that table; D and trimming were worked out from the DNA. A total of roughly 22,000 clones appear in this sample, 70% to 85% of them only once. The top ten constitute 20% to 25% of the sample. In the germline V gene, CDR1 corresponds to SQVTM and CDR2 to ANQGSEA. Taken from cysteine to phenylalanine, the CDR3 has 11 residues. Of all the DNA, just the CDR3 is kept, 33 bases in frame from base 1. V gives up 7 bases and J gives up 4 bases, and the segment between their germline ends measures 11 bases.

Sample treatment or condition, as interpreted from the label and publication: AdE1-LMPpoly-expanded autologous EBV-specific T-cell therapy followed by anti-PD-1 nivolumab. In regard to this clone: The antigen it recognizes is unknown. Base qualities are not provided; no much larger clone lies one nucleotide away.

The TCR was taken from a man aged 40-49 years with nasopharyngeal carcinoma. The specimen comprised CD8+ T cells from blood, sampled at day -245 from a patient whose treatment included autologous EBV-specific T cells and nivolumab. This chain is built from TRBV29-1 and TRBJ2-7; D gene: possibly TRBD2, on 6 matching bases. The CDR3 in this case is CSGGSGYEQYF. The DNA sequence is given as TGCAGCGGGGGGAGCGGGTACGAGCAGTACTTC.